Presented here are 2 T cell receptor beta chains from one specimen sequenced in a study of T cell responses to AZD1222 COVID-19 vaccine. The data were produced by immunoSEQ multiplex PCR, yet TCRdb's version contains in-frame clones alone and is incomplete. The table shows 140,000 to 150,000 clones, with 80% to 95% occurring only once. The sequences come from peripheral blood, collected on day 0 of AZD1222 vaccination. The source is an adult in good health.

The gene calls are TRBV7-2 and TRBJ2-1, with TRBD2 matching over 10 bases. After removal of 2 bases from V and 2 bases from J, the junction contained 9 bases not matched to a gene. This CDR3 contains 18 residues. Germline CDR1 and CDR2: SGHTA and FQGNSA. The CDR3 reads CASSLRKTSGITYNEQFF. The CDR3 region has the DNA TGTGCCAGCAGCTTACGCAAAACTAGCGGGATAACCTACAATGAGCAGTTCTTC.

The chain joins TRBV11-3 to TRBJ1-2; tentative D call: TRBD1 (6 bases). The CDR3 totals 13 residues. Between the trimmed V and J ends, which lost 8 bases and 6 bases, there was a span of 16 bases. The germline CDR1 and CDR2 sequences are SGHNT and YENEEA. The CDR3 bases are TGTGCCAGCGACCCGGGGGGCGCGAATGGCTACACCTTC. It specifies CASDPGGANGYTF.